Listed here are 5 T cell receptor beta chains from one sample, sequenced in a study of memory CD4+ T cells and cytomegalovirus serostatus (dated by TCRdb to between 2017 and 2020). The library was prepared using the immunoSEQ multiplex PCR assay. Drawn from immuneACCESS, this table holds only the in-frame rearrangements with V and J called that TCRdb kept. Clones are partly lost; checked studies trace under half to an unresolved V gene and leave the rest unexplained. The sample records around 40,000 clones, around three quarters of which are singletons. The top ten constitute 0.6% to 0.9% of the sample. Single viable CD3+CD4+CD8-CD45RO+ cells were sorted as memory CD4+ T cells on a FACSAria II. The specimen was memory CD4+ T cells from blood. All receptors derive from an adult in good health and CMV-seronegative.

Here the CDR3 DNA reads TGTGCCAGCAGTGGGGGGGAAGGGCAAGAGACCCAGTACTTC. Its protein is CASSGGEGQETQYF. The J gene is TRBJ2-5, the V gene TRBV2; TRBD2 might be the D (6 bases). CDR3 length: 14 residues. V lost 4 bases to trimming and J lost 2 bases, with 11 bases between them. Germline values: CDR1 SNHLY, CDR2 FYNNEI. The full variable domain, with the rest looked up from reference TRBV2 and TRBJ2-5, is EPEVTQTPSHQVTQMGQEVILRCVPISNHLYFYWYRQILGQKVEFLVSFYNNEISEKSEIFDDQFSVERPDGSNFTLKIRSTKLEDSAMYFCASSGGEGQETQYFGPGTRLLVL.

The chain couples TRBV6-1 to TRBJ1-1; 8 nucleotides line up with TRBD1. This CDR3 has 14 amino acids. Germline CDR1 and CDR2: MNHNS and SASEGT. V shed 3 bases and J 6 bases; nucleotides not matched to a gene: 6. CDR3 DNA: TGTGCCAGCAGTGATCGGCAGGGGGCCTCTGAAGCTTTCTTT. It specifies CASSDRQGASEAFF.

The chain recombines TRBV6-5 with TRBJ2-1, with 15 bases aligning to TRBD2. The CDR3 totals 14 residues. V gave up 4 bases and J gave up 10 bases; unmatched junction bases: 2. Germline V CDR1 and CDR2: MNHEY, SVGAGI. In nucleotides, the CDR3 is TGTGCCAGCAGTTCCGGACTAGCGGGGGGGGAGCAGTTCTTC. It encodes CASSSGLAGGEQFF.

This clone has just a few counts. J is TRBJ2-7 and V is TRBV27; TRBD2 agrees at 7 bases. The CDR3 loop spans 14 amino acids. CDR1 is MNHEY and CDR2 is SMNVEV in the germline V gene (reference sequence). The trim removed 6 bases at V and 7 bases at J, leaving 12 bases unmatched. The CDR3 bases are TGTGCCAGCAGGCCCCGCGGGGGTCGGCGGGAGCAGTACTTC. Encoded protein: CASRPRGGRREQYF.

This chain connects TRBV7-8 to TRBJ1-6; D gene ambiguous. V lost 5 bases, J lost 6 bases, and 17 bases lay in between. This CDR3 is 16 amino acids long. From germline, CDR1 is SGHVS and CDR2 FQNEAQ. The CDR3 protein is CASSPFSSGFNSPLHF. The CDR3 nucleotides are TGTGCCAGCAGCCCTTTTTCTTCGGGATTTAATTCACCCCTCCACTTT.